Presented here are 19 T cell receptor beta chains from one specimen sequenced in a study of cytomegalovirus exposure and HLA in healthy donors. Amplification used 60 Vbeta primers and 13 Jbeta primers. Clones were sequenced by immunoSEQ multiplex PCR, and TCRdb holds only the in-frame ones, with some missing. The data show roughly 66,000 clones, with less than 80% seen just once and 3% held by the top ten. The sample comprised PBMCs. These TCRs come from a woman aged 50 to 65 in good health and CMV-seronegative.

V is TRBV5-1 and J is TRBJ1-4; D is uncertain. Germline V gene sequence: CDR1 SGHRS, CDR2 YFSETQ. The V end lost 5 bases, the J end lost 8 bases, and 13 bases lay between the germline ends. The CDR3 covers 13 residues. The CDR3 loop reads CASRPPGGEKLFF. In nucleotides, the CDR3 is TGCGCCAGCAGACCGCCGGGCGGGGAAAAACTGTTTTTT.

This clone has more than one count but fewer than ten. An end of the junction differs from the germline gene, which may be a read error. The rearrangement links TRBV7-9 to TRBJ1-1; 9 bases match TRBD1. This CDR3 contains 15 residues. Germline CDR1 SEHNR, CDR2 FQNEAQ (reference sequence). CDR3 sequence: CSSSSGGDRATEAFF. CDR3 nucleotide sequence: TGTTCCAGCAGCTCCGGGGGGGACAGGGCCACTGAAGCTTTCTTT.

The gene calls are TRBV7-9 and TRBJ2-1; 12 positions match TRBD2. With 2 bases clipped from V and 7 bases from J, the junction kept 3 bases outside the gene matches. The germline V gene encodes CDR1 SEHNR and CDR2 FQNEAQ (reference sequence). The CDR3 covers 15 residues. In nucleotides, the CDR3 is TGTGCCAGCAGCTTAAATCTAGCGGGAGGGAATGAGCAGTTCTTC. Protein: CASSLNLAGGNEQFF.

The chain links TRBV15 to TRBJ2-5; 12 nucleotides agree with TRBD2. The CDR3 extends over 16 amino acids. After removal of 6 bases from V and 9 bases from J, the junction contained 14 bases not matched to a gene. Per germline, CDR1 LNHNV and CDR2 YYDKDF (reference sequence). The CDR3 sequence is CATSRPGLAGIRAQYF. The CDR3 DNA reads as TGTGCCACCAGTAGACCCGGACTAGCGGGAATTAGGGCCCAGTACTTC.

This CDR3 reads CASSGQYSNQPQHF. The CDR3 DNA is TGTGCCAGCAGCGGACAGTATAGCAATCAGCCCCAGCATTTT. The chain carries TRBV6-5 and TRBJ1-5; perhaps TRBD1 as D (6 bases). The V gene lost 6 bases and the J gene lost 0 bases, with 9 bases spanning the gap. The CDR3 runs to 14 residues. The germline V gene encodes CDR1 MNHEY and CDR2 SVGAGI.

This chain joins TRBV6-5 and TRBJ1-2; perhaps TRBD1 as D (6 bases). CDR1 and CDR2 (germline): MNHEY, SVGAGI. The ends were cut back, 4 bases at V and 4 bases at J, with 10 bases in the middle. The CDR3 sequence is 13 residues long. The CDR3 sequence: CASSLQGPYGYTF. As DNA, the CDR3 is TGTGCCAGCAGTTTACAGGGTCCCTATGGCTACACCTTC.

The rearrangement joins TRBV14 to TRBJ2-3, with D possibly TRBD1 on 6 matching bases. The CDR3 covers 15 residues. Trimming removed 4 bases at V and 4 bases at J, with 15 bases between. Germline CDR1 is SGHDN and CDR2 is FVKESK. The CDR3 region is CASSPNTGLADTQYF. The CDR3 region has the DNA TGTGCCAGCAGCCCGAACACAGGGTTGGCAGATACGCAGTATTTT.

The chain recombines TRBV10-1 with TRBJ1-2; D unclear. The CDR3 covers 14 residues. From germline, CDR1 is WNHNN and CDR2 SYGVQD (reference sequence). Trimming removed 1 base from V and 6 bases from J, with 12 bases in between. The CDR3 DNA reads as TGCGCCAGCAGTGAGTTTTCGGAGGCGGATGGCTACACCTTC. Amino acids: CASSEFSEADGYTF.

The chain recombines TRBV7-9 with TRBJ2-7; 9 nucleotides align to TRBD2. J gave up 2 bases and V 5 bases, and 4 bases lay outside the gene matches. Germline V gives CDR1 SEHNR, CDR2 FQNEAQ (reference sequence). The CDR3 runs 14 residues. The CDR3 DNA reads as TGTGCCAGCAGCCGGACTAGCGTCACCTACGAGCAGTACTTC. Protein sequence: CASSRTSVTYEQYF.

V and J are TRBV7-9 and TRBJ2-1, with a possible D match to TRBD1 (6 bases). V was trimmed by 5 bases and J by 0 bases, leaving 11 bases between them. The CDR3 sequence is 15 residues long. CDR1 and CDR2 from the germline V gene are SEHNR and FQNEAQ (reference sequence). CDR3 residues: CASSRTASSYNEQFF. CDR3 in DNA: TGTGCCAGCAGCCGGACAGCGAGCTCCTACAATGAGCAGTTCTTC.

This chain links TRBV7-8 with TRBJ2-5; D remains unclear. This CDR3 spans 14 amino acids. Germline V gene lookup returns CDR1 SGHVS and CDR2 FQNEAQ. V was shortened by 1 base and J by 2 bases, with 8 bases between the two germline ends. DNA for the CDR3: TGTGCCAGCAGCTTAGGCCCCCTACAAGAGACCCAGTACTTC. Translating gives CASSLGPLQETQYF.

The V and J genes are TRBV7-2 and TRBJ2-7; TRBD1 matches 8 bases. Germline assignment: CDR1 SGHTA and CDR2 FQGNSA. The ends lost 1 base at V and 3 bases at J; junction bases unmatched: 5. This CDR3 comprises 15 residues. CDR3 residues: CASSLEGTGYYEQYF. DNA for the CDR3: TGTGCCAGCAGCTTAGAAGGGACAGGTTACTACGAGCAGTACTTC.

The V and J genes are TRBV5-1 and TRBJ2-1; 12 bases are a match to TRBD2. V lost 7 bases, J lost 7 bases, and 6 bases stayed unmatched. Germline assignment: CDR1 SGHRS and CDR2 YFSETQ. The CDR3 covers 14 residues. For the CDR3, the DNA is TGCGCCAGCTGTCGACTAGCGGGAGATAATGAGCAGTTCTTC. Translating gives CASCRLAGDNEQFF.

This clone was seen a single time. The chain combines TRBV7-3 with TRBJ2-3; TRBD2 matches at 10 bases. The V gene's germline CDR1 is SGHTA and CDR2 FQGTGA. The CDR3 is 16 amino acids. With V trimmed by 5 bases and J by 2 bases, 7 bases remained unmatched. The chain's CDR3 is CASSVLAGVTTDTQYF. The CDR3 DNA reads TGTGCCAGCAGCGTGCTAGCGGGAGTTACCACAGATACGCAGTATTTT.

A note on this clone: Sequence at one end of the junction differs from germline and may be a read error. The chain combines TRBV7-7 with TRBJ1-1; D is unclear. From germline, CDR1 is SSHAT and CDR2 FNYEAQ (reference sequence). The CDR3 runs to 13 residues. As DNA, the CDR3 is TGTGCTAGCAGCTTAGACAAGAACACTGAAGCTTTCTTT. It specifies CASSLDKNTEAFF. The entire variable domain, with the rest obtained from reference TRBV7-7 and TRBJ1-1, is as follows: GAGVSQSPRYKVTKRGQDVTLRCDPISSHATLYWYQQALGQGPEFLTYFNYEAQPDKSGLPSDRFSAERPEGSISTLTIQRTEQRDSAMYRCASSLDKNTEAFFGQGTRLTVV.

This sequence joins TRBV28 and TRBJ2-1, with a possible D match to TRBD2 (6 bases). Trimming removed 2 bases from V and 5 bases from J, with 13 bases in between. This CDR3 has 15 residues. Germline V gene lookup returns CDR1 MDHEN and CDR2 SYDVKM. The CDR3 loop reads CASSLGTGEDNEQFF. CDR3 in DNA: TGTGCCAGCAGTTTAGGGACTGGGGAAGACAATGAGCAGTTCTTC.

This clone was seen more than once but under ten times. This chain links TRBV6-6 with TRBJ1-2, with D perhaps matching TRBD1 (5 bases). The CDR3 spans 14 residues. CDR1 and CDR2 (germline): MNHNY, SVGAGI (reference sequence). Trimming left V 0 bases short and J 8 bases short, with 13 bases between. The chain's CDR3 is CASSYSKTGRGYTF. The CDR3 DNA sequence: TGTGCCAGCAGTTACTCGAAAACAGGTCGCGGCTACACCTTC.

This chain joins TRBV5-1 and TRBJ1-1; a weak D match, TRBD1 (6 bases). CDR3 size: 14 residues. V lost 6 bases and J lost 1, with 13 bases in between. Germline V gives CDR1 SGHRS, CDR2 YFSETQ. DNA of the CDR3: TGCGCCAGCAATCAGGACAGCCGGAACACTGAAGCTTTCTTT. Protein sequence: CASNQDSRNTEAFF.

This clone was seen a handful of times. The genes are TRBV7-3 and TRBJ1-1, with D uncertain. CDR3 length: 14 residues. Trimming removed 2 bases from V and 1 base from J, with 8 bases in between. CDR1 SGHTA and CDR2 FQGTGA come from the germline V gene. The CDR3 reads CASSLYPENTEAFF. CDR3 coding DNA: TGTGCCAGCAGCTTATACCCAGAGAACACTGAAGCTTTCTTT.